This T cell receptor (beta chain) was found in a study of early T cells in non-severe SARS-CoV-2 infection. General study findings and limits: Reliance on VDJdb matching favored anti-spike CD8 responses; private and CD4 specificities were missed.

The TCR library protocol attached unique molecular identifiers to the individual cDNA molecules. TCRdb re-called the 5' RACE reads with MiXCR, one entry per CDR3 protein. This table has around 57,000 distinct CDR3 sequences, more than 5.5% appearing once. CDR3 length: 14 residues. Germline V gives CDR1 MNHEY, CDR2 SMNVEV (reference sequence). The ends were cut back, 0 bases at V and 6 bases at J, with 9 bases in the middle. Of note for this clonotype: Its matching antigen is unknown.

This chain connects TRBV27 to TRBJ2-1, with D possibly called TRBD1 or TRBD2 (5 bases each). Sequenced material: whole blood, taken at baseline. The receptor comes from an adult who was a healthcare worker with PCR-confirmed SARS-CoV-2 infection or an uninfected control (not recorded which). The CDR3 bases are TGTGCCAGCAGTTTATCGGGACCCTTCAATGAGCAGTTCTTC. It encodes CASSLSGPFNEQFF.